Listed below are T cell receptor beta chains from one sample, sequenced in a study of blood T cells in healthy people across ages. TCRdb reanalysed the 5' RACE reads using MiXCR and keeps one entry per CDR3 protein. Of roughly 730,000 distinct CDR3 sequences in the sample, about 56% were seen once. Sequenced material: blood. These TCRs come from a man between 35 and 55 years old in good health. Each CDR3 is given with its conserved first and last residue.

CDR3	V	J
CASSLGQGADQPQHF	TRBV7-6	TRBJ1-5
CASSLRGEGTDTQYF	TRBV7-7	TRBJ2-3
CASSEQGGNSYNEQFF	TRBV2	TRBJ2-1
CSASPMNRASHFREQFF	TRBV20-1	TRBJ2-1
CASTQAGTNYGYTF	TRBV7-2	TRBJ1-2
CASSGGEGASGYTF	TRBV5-1	TRBJ1-2
CASSWTGGNNEQFF	TRBV7-2	TRBJ2-1
CASSLVYRGPEDSPLHF	TRBV7-9	TRBJ1-6
CASRYDQGSEQYF	TRBV5-1	TRBJ2-7
CAISRTDYGYTF	TRBV10-3	TRBJ1-2
CSATRTGEKTQYF	TRBV20-1	TRBJ2-5
CATSRDRGPDTQYF	TRBV15	TRBJ2-3
CASSVGTSGRDGTQYF	TRBV9	TRBJ2-5
CATSEERGAYNEQFF	TRBV10-3	TRBJ2-1
CASSSLAPINTGELFF	TRBV11-1	TRBJ2-2
CASSPLSNYGYTF	TRBV7-2	TRBJ1-2
CASSELVCNSPLHF	TRBV10-2	TRBJ1-6
CASSDRLGSTDTQYF	TRBV9	TRBJ2-3
CASSPTRTGESYF	TRBV12-3/TRBV12-4	TRBJ2-7
CASNHGRSGINTGELFF	TRBV25-1	TRBJ2-2
CASSKQGITEAFF	TRBV6-2/TRBV6-3	TRBJ1-1
CSVEDRASGRYEQYF	TRBV29-1	TRBJ2-7
CASNKPTSGRADTQYF	TRBV28	TRBJ2-3
CASSYARVLYEQYF	TRBV6-2/TRBV6-3	-
CASSSGQGRTEAFF	TRBV6-5	TRBJ1-1
CASIAVTGFPDTQYF	TRBV28	TRBJ2-3
CSARDRQGTDTQYF	TRBV20-1	TRBJ2-3
CSVVAGGKLSDTQYF	TRBV29-1	TRBJ2-3
CASSQGGTGNTIYF	TRBV3-1	TRBJ1-3
CASSQDFTSGGFEQFF	TRBV4-3	TRBJ2-1
CASSDGTGETQYF	TRBV6-5	TRBJ2-5
CASSPNIGGSSPLHF	TRBV7-3	TRBJ1-6
CASSPPTVYGYTF	TRBV18	TRBJ1-2
CASSQVPGQGLYEQYF	TRBV4-3	TRBJ2-7
CASSDSQQGGNEQYF	TRBV6-4	-
CATTKQGSSSYEQYF	TRBV28	TRBJ2-7
CSVAVETQYF	TRBV29-1	TRBJ2-5
CASSETRSPITDTQYF	TRBV9	TRBJ2-3
CASRPGTDSYEQYF	TRBV27	TRBJ2-7
CASSLNSRGTEAFF	TRBV25-1	TRBJ1-1
CAISEASVQETQYF	TRBV10-3	TRBJ2-5
CSVVRTNYEQYF	TRBV29-1	TRBJ2-7